The entry below gives a single T cell receptor (beta chain) sequence along with its context. The entry originates in a study of shared clonotypes between healthy human individuals. Per the original data handling: Junction-only immunoSEQ data arrived without quality scores, meaning filtering differed. Some clones are missing from TCRdb's copy, which holds only in-frame ones; the method was immunoSEQ multiplex PCR. Clonal size and the V and J genes are those of that table, whereas D and trimming came from the DNA. There are over a million clones in the sample; about 98.5% occur only once, and about 0.35% lies in the top ten. V dropped 4 bases and J dropped 7 bases, with 18 bases sitting between them. This CDR3 region has 14 residues. The V gene's germline CDR1 is SGHRS and CDR2 YFSETQ.

The sequence came from a man aged 25 to 45 in good health. This rearrangement joins TRBV5-1 to TRBJ2-7; possible D gene TRBD2, 5 bases. Sequencing was carried out using naive CD4+ T cells sorted from blood. The subset is: CD45RA+ positively selected. CDR3 loop: CASSPITRSGEQYF. CDR3 coding DNA: TGCGCCAGCAGCCCGATAACTAGGTCTGGTGAGCAGTACTTC.